This TCR beta chain was captured in a study of OX40 agonist ivuxolimab in advanced cancers. Assay used: immunoSEQ multiplex PCR; TCRdb lists only in-frame clones, some missing. The data hold around 80,000 clones, with over 80% observed a single time. This material consisted of CD4+ or CD8+ T cells sorted from blood, taken in a trial of the OX40 agonist ivuxolimab. The sequence came from an adult with an advanced solid tumor such as melanoma, head and neck, liver or kidney cancer.

CDR3: CASSQPGPGELFF. CDR3 sequence (DNA): TGTGCCAGCAGTCAGCCGGGGCCCGGGGAGCTGTTTTTT. This rearrangement joins TRBV27 to TRBJ2-2; D is possibly TRBD1 or TRBD2 (5 bases each). The V gene's germline CDR1 is MNHEY and CDR2 SMNVEV (reference sequence). The V end lost 5 bases, the J end lost 6 bases, and 10 bases lay between the germline ends. CDR3 length: 13 residues.